This T cell receptor beta chain was captured by sequencing in a study of CD8 T cells in Susac syndrome. V trimming: 2 bases; J trimming: 4 bases; junction bases outside the gene matches: 9. This CDR3 is built from 16 residues. The authors reverse transcribed roughly 0.5 to 1 ug RNA with random hexamers. TCRdb re-derived calls from the immunoSEQ multiplex PCR reads in MiXCR, one entry per CDR3 protein. The table has about 200,000 distinct CDR3 sequences, roughly 96% seen once. Input material: CD4+ T cells from PBMCs. The rearrangement uses TRBV23-1 and TRBJ2-7; the match to TRBD2 covers 9 bases. TRBV23-1 is annotated as an ORF whose role is uncertain. This receptor was identified in a human donor with multiple sclerosis. CDR3: CASSQGRVAGEYEQYF. CDR3 sequence (DNA): TGCGCCAGCAGTCAAGGACGGGTAGCGGGAGAGTACGAGCAGTACTTC.